This TCR beta chain was recorded in a study of T cells in Graves' hyperthyroidism and ophthalmopathy. The study's findings and limits: Model predictions of ophthalmopathy came a median approximately 6.5 months before onset.

Per the germline V gene, CDR1 is SGHTA and CDR2 is FQGNSA. The CDR3 extends over 16 amino acids. The junction had 13 bases not matched to a gene; V was cut back by 2 bases and J by 9 bases. RNA transcripts gave rise to amplified TCR beta CDR3 regions. The HTBI primer set served for first-round RT-PCR of the TCR CDR3. TCRdb reanalysed the multiplex PCR reads using MiXCR and keeps one entry per CDR3 protein. The sample lists hundreds of thousands of distinct CDR3 sequences; over 12% were seen once. In regard to this clonotype: Its antigen is as yet unknown.

This TCR derives from a man aged 50 to 60 with Graves' ophthalmopathy. Sequencing used blood. This chain joins TRBV7-2 and TRBJ2-4; 7 positions match TRBD2. DNA for the CDR3: TGTGCCAGCAGCTTACCGCGACGGGAAACGGGGGGCATTCAGTACTTC. Translation: CASSLPRRETGGIQYF.